The clone carrying this T cell receptor beta chain has just a few counts. Gene names and germline match the mouse. The read ends 4 residues before the CDR3 terminus; that terminus is restored from the germline J gene. This CDR3 is also generated by other DNA sequences in the sample. The data stem from a study of CD8+ T cells in alopecia areata. The length of the CDR3 is 14 residues. Unmatched junction bases numbered 4, after V lost 0 bases and J lost 3 bases. Germline V gene data show CDR1 as GKSSPN and CDR2 as SITVG. The pooled cutaneous lymph node cells were sorted using several markers (CD4, CD8alpha, NKG2D, NKG2ACE and others). The sequencing template was cDNA reverse transcribed from extracted RNA. Assay: immunoSEQ multiplex PCR; the TCRdb copy retains only in-frame clones and omits some. Observed are 200,000 to 300,000 clones, no singletons, with the top ten taking about 1.1%.

Sequenced material: CD4+ T cells sorted from a lymph node. This TCR came from a C3H/HeJ mouse with alopecia areata. This mouse strain has H2-k as its MHC haplotype. The rearrangement joins TRBV31 to TRBJ1-2; TRBD1 agrees at 7 bases. CDR3 bases read: TGTGCCTGGAGTCTAGGCAGGGGGGACTCC. Translating it yields CAWSLGRGDS. Given in full, the CDR3 is CAWSLGRGDSDYTF.